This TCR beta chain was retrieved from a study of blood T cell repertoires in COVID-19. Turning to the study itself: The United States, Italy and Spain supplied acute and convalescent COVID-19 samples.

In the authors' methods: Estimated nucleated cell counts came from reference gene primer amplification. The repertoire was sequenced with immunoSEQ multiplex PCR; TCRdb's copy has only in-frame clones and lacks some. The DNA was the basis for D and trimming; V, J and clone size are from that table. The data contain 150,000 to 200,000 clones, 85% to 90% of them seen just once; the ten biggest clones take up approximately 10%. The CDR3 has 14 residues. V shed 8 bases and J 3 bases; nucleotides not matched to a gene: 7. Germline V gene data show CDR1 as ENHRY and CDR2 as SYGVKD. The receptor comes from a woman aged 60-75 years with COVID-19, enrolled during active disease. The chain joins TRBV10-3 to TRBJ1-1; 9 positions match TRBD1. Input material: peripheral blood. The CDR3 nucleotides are TGTGCCATCGGGAGACAGGGGGGGGACACTGAAGCTTTCTTT. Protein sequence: CAIGRQGGDTEAFF.